This T cell receptor (beta chain) was identified during a study of blood T cell repertoires in COVID-19. Study information: Material from acute and convalescent COVID-19 was sourced from the United States, Italy and Spain. PBMCs, B-cell-depleted T cells, or T cells were the source of the cDNA or gDNA that made up the material.

Authors' analysis steps: The assay estimated nucleated cells by amplifying reference gene primers. The protocol was immunoSEQ multiplex PCR, while the TCRdb copy is restricted to in-frame clones and leaves out a portion. V and J calls and clone size follow that table, whereas D and trimming were derived from the DNA. Of under 200,000 clones in the sample, approximately 83% were seen once. The clonotype originates from a woman between 55 and 75 years old with acute or convalescent COVID-19. The sequencing sample was made of peripheral blood.

This CDR3 reads CASSLTGGGATRDEQFF. CDR3 coding DNA: TGTGCCAGCAGCTTAACGGGCGGGGGGGCCACTCGAGATGAGCAGTTCTTC. This chain connects TRBV11-2 to TRBJ2-1; 9 bases fit TRBD2. The CDR3 is 17 residues long. Looked up from germline, CDR1 is SGHAT and CDR2 is FQNNGV. The ends lost 2 bases at V and 8 bases at J; junction bases unmatched: 13.